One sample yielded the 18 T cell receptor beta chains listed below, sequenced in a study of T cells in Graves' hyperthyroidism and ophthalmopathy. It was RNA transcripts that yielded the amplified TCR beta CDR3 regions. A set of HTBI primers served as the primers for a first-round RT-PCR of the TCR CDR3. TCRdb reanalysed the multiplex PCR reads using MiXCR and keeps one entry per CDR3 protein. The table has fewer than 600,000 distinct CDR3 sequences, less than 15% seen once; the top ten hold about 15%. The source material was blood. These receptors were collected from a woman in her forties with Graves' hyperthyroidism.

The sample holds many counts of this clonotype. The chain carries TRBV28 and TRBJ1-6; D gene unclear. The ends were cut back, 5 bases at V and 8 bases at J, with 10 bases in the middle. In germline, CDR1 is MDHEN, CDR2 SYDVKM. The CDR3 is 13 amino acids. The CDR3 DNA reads TGTGCCAGCAGTAAGGTCTTGCATTCACCCCTCCACTTT. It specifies CASSKVLHSPLHF.

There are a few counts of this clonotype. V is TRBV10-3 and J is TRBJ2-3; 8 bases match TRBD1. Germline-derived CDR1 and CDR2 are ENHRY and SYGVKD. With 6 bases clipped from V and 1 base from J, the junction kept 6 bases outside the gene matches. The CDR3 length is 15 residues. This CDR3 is CAIRDLTGGTDTQYF. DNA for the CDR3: TGTGCCATCAGGGACCTGACAGGGGGCACAGATACGCAGTATTTT.

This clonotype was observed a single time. CDR3 sequence: CSASLAGGGYNEQFF. CDR3 in DNA: TGCAGTGCTTCACTAGCGGGAGGGGGGTACAATGAGCAGTTCTTC. V usage is TRBV20-1 and J usage is TRBJ2-1; 13 nucleotides agree with TRBD2. The CDR3 consists of 15 residues. Germline values: CDR1 DFQATT, CDR2 SNEGSKA (reference sequence). Unmatched junction bases numbered 5, after V lost 5 bases and J lost 4 bases.

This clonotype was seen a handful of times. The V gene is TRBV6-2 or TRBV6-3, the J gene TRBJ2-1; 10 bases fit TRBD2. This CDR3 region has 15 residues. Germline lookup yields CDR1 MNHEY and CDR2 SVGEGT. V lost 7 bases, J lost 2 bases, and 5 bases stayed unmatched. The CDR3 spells CASTVLAGTYNEQFF. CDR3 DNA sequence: TGTGCCAGCACCGTACTAGCGGGAACCTACAATGAGCAGTTCTTC.

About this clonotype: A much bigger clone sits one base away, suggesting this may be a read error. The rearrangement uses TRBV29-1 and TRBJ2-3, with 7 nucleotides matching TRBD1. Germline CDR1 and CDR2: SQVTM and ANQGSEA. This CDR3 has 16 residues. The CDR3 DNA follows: TGCAGCGTTGAAGTAATAGGGGGCTCTAGCACAGATGCGCAGTATTTT. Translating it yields CSVEVIGGSSTDAQYF.

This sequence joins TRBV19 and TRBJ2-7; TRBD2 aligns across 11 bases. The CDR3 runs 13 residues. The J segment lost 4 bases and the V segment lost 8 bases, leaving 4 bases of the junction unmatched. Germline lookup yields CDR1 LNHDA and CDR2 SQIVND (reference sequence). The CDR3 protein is CASDSGRGYEQYF. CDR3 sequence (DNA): TGTGCCAGTGATAGCGGGAGGGGATACGAGCAGTACTTC.

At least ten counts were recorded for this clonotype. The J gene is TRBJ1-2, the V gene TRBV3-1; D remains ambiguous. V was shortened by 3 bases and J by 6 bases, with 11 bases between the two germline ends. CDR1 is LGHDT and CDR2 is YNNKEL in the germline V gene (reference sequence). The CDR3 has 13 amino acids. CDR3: CASSQGNFDGYTF. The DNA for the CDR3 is TGTGCCAGCAGCCAGGGGAACTTCGATGGCTACACCTTC.

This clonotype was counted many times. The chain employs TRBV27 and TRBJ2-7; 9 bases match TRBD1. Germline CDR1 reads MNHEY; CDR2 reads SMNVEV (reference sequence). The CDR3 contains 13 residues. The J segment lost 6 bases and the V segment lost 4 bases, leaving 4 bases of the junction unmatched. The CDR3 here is CASSYATGGEQYF. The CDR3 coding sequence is TGTGCCAGCAGTTACGCGACAGGGGGCGAGCAGTACTTC.

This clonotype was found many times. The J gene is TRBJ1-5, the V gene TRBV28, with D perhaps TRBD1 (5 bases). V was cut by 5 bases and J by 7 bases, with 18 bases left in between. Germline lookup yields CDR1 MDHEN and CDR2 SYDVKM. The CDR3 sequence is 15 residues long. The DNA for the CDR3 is TGTGCCAGCAGTCCTCCGGGACGGGCTGACCAGCCCCAGCATTTT. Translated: CASSPPGRADQPQHF.

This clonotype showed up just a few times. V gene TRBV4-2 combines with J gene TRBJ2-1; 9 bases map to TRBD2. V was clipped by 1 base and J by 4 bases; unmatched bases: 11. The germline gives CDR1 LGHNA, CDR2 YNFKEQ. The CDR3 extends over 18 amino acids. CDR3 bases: TGTGCCAGCAGCCAAGCCCCGGGGCGGGAGGGGTATTACAATGAGCAGTTCTTC. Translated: CASSQAPGREGYYNEQFF.

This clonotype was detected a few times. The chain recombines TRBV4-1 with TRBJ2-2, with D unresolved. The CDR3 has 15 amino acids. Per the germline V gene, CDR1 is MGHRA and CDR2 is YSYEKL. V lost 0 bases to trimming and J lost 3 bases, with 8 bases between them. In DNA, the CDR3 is TGCGCCAGCAGCCAAGAGGGCATTGACACCGGGGAGCTGTTTTTT. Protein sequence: CASSQEGIDTGELFF.

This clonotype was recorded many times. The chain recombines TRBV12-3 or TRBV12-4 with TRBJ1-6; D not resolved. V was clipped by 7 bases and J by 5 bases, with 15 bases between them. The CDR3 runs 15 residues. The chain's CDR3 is CASTPAPRNNSPLHF. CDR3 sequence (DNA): TGTGCCAGCACTCCCGCGCCCCGGAATAATTCACCCCTCCACTTT.

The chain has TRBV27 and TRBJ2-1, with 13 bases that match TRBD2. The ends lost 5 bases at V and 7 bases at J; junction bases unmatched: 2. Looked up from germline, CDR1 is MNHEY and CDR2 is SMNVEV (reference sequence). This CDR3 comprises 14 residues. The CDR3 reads CASSRGLAGNEQFF. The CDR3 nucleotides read TGTGCCAGCAGTCGGGGACTAGCGGGGAATGAGCAGTTCTTC.

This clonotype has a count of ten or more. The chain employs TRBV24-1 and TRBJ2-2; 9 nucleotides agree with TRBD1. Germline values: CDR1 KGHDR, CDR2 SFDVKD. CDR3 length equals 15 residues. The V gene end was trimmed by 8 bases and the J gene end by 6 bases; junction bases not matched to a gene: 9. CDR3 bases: TGTGCCACCACCTCCGGGACAGGGTTAGCCGGGGAGCTGTTTTTT. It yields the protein CATTSGTGLAGELFF.

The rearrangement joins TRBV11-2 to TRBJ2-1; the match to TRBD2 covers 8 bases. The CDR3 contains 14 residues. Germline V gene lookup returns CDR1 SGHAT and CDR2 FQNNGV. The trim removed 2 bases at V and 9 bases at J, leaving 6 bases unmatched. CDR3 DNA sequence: TGTGCCAGCAGCTTAATGGGACTAGACGGTGAGCAGTTCTTC. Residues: CASSLMGLDGEQFF.

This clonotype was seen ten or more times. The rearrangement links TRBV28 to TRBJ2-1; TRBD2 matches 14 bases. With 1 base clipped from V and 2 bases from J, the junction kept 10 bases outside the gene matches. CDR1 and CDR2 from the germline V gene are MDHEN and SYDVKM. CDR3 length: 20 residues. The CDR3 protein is CASSLYPGTSGSQAYNEQFF. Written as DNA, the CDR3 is TGTGCCAGCAGTTTATACCCTGGGACTAGCGGGAGTCAGGCCTACAATGAGCAGTTCTTC.

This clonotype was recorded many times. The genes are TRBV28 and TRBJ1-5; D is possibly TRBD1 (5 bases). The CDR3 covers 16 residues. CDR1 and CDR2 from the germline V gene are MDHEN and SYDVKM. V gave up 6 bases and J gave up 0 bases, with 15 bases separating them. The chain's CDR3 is CASRVGGENSNQPQHF. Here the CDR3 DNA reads TGTGCCAGCAGGGTGGGGGGAGAGAATAGCAATCAGCCCCAGCATTTT.

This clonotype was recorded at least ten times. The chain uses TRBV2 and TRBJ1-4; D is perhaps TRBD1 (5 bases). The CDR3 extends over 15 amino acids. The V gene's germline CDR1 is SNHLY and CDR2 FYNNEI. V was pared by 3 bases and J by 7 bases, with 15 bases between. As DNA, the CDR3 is TGTGCCAGCAGTGACGGAGGGGACGACGGTGAAAAACTGTTTTTT. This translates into CASSDGGDDGEKLFF.